The 9 T cell receptor beta chains below all came from one sample that was sequenced in a study of shared clonotypes between healthy human individuals. The table came from immunoSEQ multiplex PCR; TCRdb's copy has only in-frame clones and leaves some out. The table has 2 million to 2.5 million clones, about 92% seen once. The sequencing sample was made of naive CD4+ T cells from PBMCs. Subset in this sample: CD45RA+ positively selected. These receptors were collected from a man aged 18 to 29 in good health. Some clones in this sample may be carry-over from other donors' samples.

The chain has TRBV6-1 and TRBJ2-5; 11 nucleotides agree with TRBD2. V gave up 6 bases and J gave up 2 bases; unmatched junction bases: 5. CDR1 and CDR2 (germline): MNHNS, SASEGT. The CDR3 extends over 15 amino acids. The CDR3 region is CASRVGTSGQETQYF. CDR3 bases: TGTGCCAGCAGGGTAGGGACTAGCGGACAAGAGACCCAGTACTTC.

This chain joins TRBV9 and TRBJ2-3; 10 bases agree with TRBD1. V lost 0 bases to trimming and J lost 4 bases; unmatched junction nucleotides: 8. The CDR3 spans 17 residues. The germline V gene encodes CDR1 SGDLS and CDR2 YYNGEE. CDR3 bases: TGTGCCAGCAGCGTAGGGGCTGGGACAGGGGTTGCAGATACGCAGTATTTT. Translation: CASSVGAGTGVADTQYF.

The chain is built from TRBV6-6 and TRBJ2-7; TRBD1 aligns across 9 bases. V was clipped by 6 bases and J by 1 base; unmatched bases: 7. CDR3 size: 15 residues. CDR1 MNHNY and CDR2 SVGAGI come from the germline V gene (reference sequence). CDR3 sequence reads: CASRLGQGSSYEQYF. The DNA for the CDR3 is TGTGCCAGCAGACTCGGACAGGGGTCTTCCTACGAGCAGTACTTC.

CDR3 amino acids: CASSPAMNTEAFF. The CDR3 bases are TGTGCCAGCAGTCCCGCAATGAACACTGAAGCTTTCTTT. The rearrangement joins TRBV28 to TRBJ1-1; no clear D gene. The CDR3 contains 13 residues. V was shortened by 5 bases and J by 0 bases, with 7 bases between the two germline ends. From germline, CDR1 is MDHEN and CDR2 SYDVKM. Variable domain in full (rest from reference TRBV28 and TRBJ1-1): DVKVTQSSRYLVKRTGEKVFLECVQDMDHENMFWYRQDPGLGLRLIYFSYDVKMKEKGDIPEGYSVSREKKERFSLILESASTNQTSMYLCASSPAMNTEAFFGQGTRLTVV.

DNA for the CDR3: TGTGCCATCAGTGGATGGGGGAGCTCTGGAAACACCATATATTTT. Translated, it gives CAISGWGSSGNTIYF. This chain connects TRBV10-3 to TRBJ1-3, with D maybe TRBD1 (5 bases). V gave up 4 bases and J gave up 0 bases, with 10 bases separating them. The CDR3 sequence is 15 residues long. Germline V CDR1 and CDR2: ENHRY, SYGVKD.

The sample holds one count of this clone. The chain recombines TRBV11-2 with TRBJ1-5, with TRBD1 as a possible D gene (5 bases). The germline CDR1 and CDR2 sequences are SGHAT and FQNNGV. CDR3 size: 15 residues. Between the trimmed V and J ends, which lost 5 bases and 4 bases, there was a span of 15 bases. In nucleotides, the CDR3 is TGTGCCAGCAGCCTTAACGAAGGGGCTAATCAGCCCCAGCATTTT. It is translated as CASSLNEGANQPQHF. Full variable domain (remainder filled in from reference TRBV11-2 and TRBJ1-5): EAGVAQSPRYKIIEKRQSVAFWCNPISGHATLYWYQQILGQGPKLLIQFQNNGVVDDSQLPKDRFSAERLKGVDSTLKIQPAKLEDSAVYLCASSLNEGANQPQHFGDGTRLSIL.

The chain employs TRBV5-5 and TRBJ2-5, with TRBD2 matching over 7 bases. V lost 4 bases to trimming and J lost 5 bases; unmatched junction nucleotides: 2. Germline V gene sequence: CDR1 SGHKS, CDR2 YYEKEE (reference sequence). This CDR3 spans 12 amino acids. The CDR3 here is CASSHGGETQYF. As DNA, the CDR3 is TGTGCCAGCAGCCACGGGGGGGAGACCCAGTACTTC.

The genes are TRBV5-1 and TRBJ2-7, with D possibly being TRBD1 (6 bases). V was cut by 7 bases and J by 7 bases, with 18 bases left in between. In germline, CDR1 is SGHRS, CDR2 YFSETQ. This CDR3 is 13 amino acids long. The CDR3 DNA sequence: TGCGCCAGCGGCCAGGGCAGCGACAGGGAGCAGTACTTC. It translates to CASGQGSDREQYF.

This clone has just one count. The CDR3 region is CASSLTGAEQYF. For the CDR3, the DNA is TGTGCCAGCAGCCTGACAGGGGCCGAGCAGTACTTC. This chain joins TRBV5-4 and TRBJ2-7, with 8 nucleotides matching TRBD1. The germline gives CDR1 SGHNT, CDR2 YYREEE (reference sequence). Trimming removed 4 bases from V and 6 bases from J; junction bases left unmatched: 3. This CDR3 comprises 12 residues.